Each of the 19 T cell receptor beta chains below was sequenced from the same sample in a study of blood T cell repertoires in COVID-19. Data came from immunoSEQ multiplex PCR; TCRdb stores just in-frame clones and leaves some out. The table shows approximately 300,000 clones, with about 90% occurring only once. The sequenced sample consisted of peripheral blood. These receptors were obtained from a man aged 18 to 29 who had recovered from COVID-19.

The chain uses TRBV5-1 and TRBJ2-3; 8 bases are a match to TRBD2. The ends lost 4 bases at V and 0 bases at J; junction bases unmatched: 4. The CDR3 totals 15 residues. Germline V gene sequence: CDR1 SGHRS, CDR2 YFSETQ. The CDR3 region is CASSGREGSTDTQYF. Here the CDR3 DNA reads TGCGCCAGCAGCGGACGGGAGGGTAGCACAGATACGCAGTATTTT.

This clone was seen only once. The chain employs TRBV5-1 and TRBJ1-4, with a possible D match to TRBD1 (6 bases). V was cut by 0 bases and J by 5 bases, with 11 bases left in between. This CDR3 contains 15 residues. Germline V gives CDR1 SGHRS, CDR2 YFSETQ. CDR3 amino acids: CASSLAVGQNEKLFF. DNA for the CDR3: TGCGCCAGCAGCTTGGCCGTCGGACAGAATGAAAAACTGTTTTTT.

This clone was detected once. V usage is TRBV19 and J usage is TRBJ1-2; 10 bases are shared with TRBD1. The V gene end was trimmed by 7 bases and the J gene end by 5 bases; junction bases not matched to a gene: 4. The CDR3 has 13 amino acids. Germline V gives CDR1 LNHDA, CDR2 SQIVND (reference sequence). The CDR3: CASTGTGAYGYTF. The CDR3 nucleotides read TGTGCCAGTACCGGGACAGGGGCTTATGGCTACACCTTC.

V and J are TRBV19 and TRBJ1-1, with 7 positions matching TRBD1. Germline V lookup: CDR1 LNHDA, CDR2 SQIVND (reference sequence). The V gene end was trimmed by 4 bases and the J gene end by 3 bases; junction bases not matched to a gene: 17. The CDR3 spans 18 residues. The CDR3 is CASSSQGVLVPIYTEAFF. The CDR3 DNA reads TGTGCCAGTAGTAGCCAGGGGGTCCTCGTCCCCATATACACTGAAGCTTTCTTT.

The V gene is TRBV4-3, the J gene TRBJ2-7, with D possibly matching TRBD1 (6 bases). CDR3 length equals 15 residues. Between the trimmed V and J ends, which lost 3 bases and 1 base, there was a span of 13 bases. In germline, CDR1 is LGHNA, CDR2 YSLEER. CDR3 protein: CASSHYRDPSYEQYF. The CDR3 DNA sequence: TGCGCCAGCAGCCACTACAGGGACCCATCCTACGAGCAGTACTTC.

The rearrangement uses TRBV5-1 and TRBJ1-1; possible D gene TRBD1, 6 bases. The CDR3 covers 15 residues. Deletions cut 0 bases from V and 0 bases from J, with 9 bases between. The germline gives CDR1 SGHRS, CDR2 YFSETQ. CDR3: CASSLVDSLNTEAFF. The CDR3 region has the DNA TGCGCCAGCAGCTTGGTGGACAGCTTGAACACTGAAGCTTTCTTT.

The V call is TRBV19, the J call TRBJ1-4; 8 bases are a match to TRBD1. The CDR3 is 15 amino acids. CDR1 and CDR2 (germline): LNHDA, SQIVND (reference sequence). The ends lost 6 bases at V and 7 bases at J; junction bases unmatched: 10. The CDR3 here is CASRDRTGSFEKLFF. In DNA form, the CDR3 reads TGTGCCAGTAGAGACCGGACAGGGTCGTTTGAAAAACTGTTTTTT.

The V call is TRBV5-1, the J call TRBJ2-6; TRBD1 agrees at 8 bases. The ends lost 1 base at V and 0 bases at J; junction bases unmatched: 12. There are 20 residues in the CDR3. Germline lookup yields CDR1 SGHRS and CDR2 YFSETQ. The CDR3 sequence is CASSLQPNQGAHSGANVLTF. The CDR3 DNA reads as TGCGCCAGCAGCTTGCAACCCAATCAGGGGGCCCACTCTGGGGCCAACGTCCTGACTTTC. The full variable domain, rest sourced from reference TRBV5-1 and TRBJ2-6, is KAGVTQTPRYLIKTRGQQVTLSCSPISGHRSVSWYQQTPGQGLQFLFEYFSETQRNKGNFPGRFSGRQFSNSRSEMNVSTLELGDSALYLCASSLQPNQGAHSGANVLTFGAGSRLTVL.

V gene TRBV6-1 combines with J gene TRBJ2-7; D uncertain. The CDR3 extends over 14 amino acids. V was cut by 3 bases and J by 3 bases, with 12 bases left in between. CDR1 MNHNS and CDR2 SASEGT come from the germline V gene. CDR3 DNA sequence: TGTGCCAGCAGTGAGGTTCGTACATTCTACGAGCAGTACTTC. Translating gives CASSEVRTFYEQYF.

V gene TRBV6-5 combines with J gene TRBJ2-7, with TRBD2 as a possible D gene (6 bases). The germline V gene encodes CDR1 MNHEY and CDR2 SVGAGI. There are 12 residues in the CDR3. Trimming pared 11 bases from V and 3 bases from J, leaving 14 bases between. CDR3 loop: CASGTSRYEQYF. For the CDR3, the DNA is TGTGCCTCAGGGACTTCGCGCTACGAGCAGTACTTC.

This chain uses TRBV12-2 with TRBJ1-5; the tabulated D call, TRBD1, remains unverified against the DNA. TRBV12-2 is a pseudogene segment. The CDR3 totals 13 residues. The DNA for the CDR3 is TGTGCAAGTCGCCGGGACATCGGTCAGCCCCAGCATTTT. It yields the protein CASRRDIGQPQHF.

The chain is built from TRBV6-2 or TRBV6-3 and TRBJ2-2, with 7 bases lining up with TRBD1. Germline V CDR1 and CDR2: MNHEY, SVGEGT. Trimming took 6 bases from V and 1 from J; bases not matched to a gene: 5. CDR3 length: 15 amino acids. CDR3 bases: TGTGCCAGCAGCCCCGGGACAGAGAACACCGGGGAGCTGTTTTTT. It codes for CASSPGTENTGELFF.

DNA of the CDR3: TGTGCCAGCAGCGCCGGGGCGGGAGTTCTAGCGTACGAGCAGTACTTC. As protein: CASSAGAGVLAYEQYF. The rearrangement uses TRBV5-8 and TRBJ2-7; 7 bases agree with TRBD2. Trimming took 4 bases from V and 4 from J; bases not matched to a gene: 14. This CDR3 is 16 amino acids long. CDR1 and CDR2 from the germline V gene are SGHTS and YDEGEE.

The genes are TRBV19 and TRBJ2-2; 8 bases line up with TRBD1. Germline V CDR1 and CDR2: LNHDA, SQIVND (reference sequence). The CDR3 is 15 residues long. V trimming: 3 bases; J trimming: 7 bases; junction bases outside the gene matches: 7. CDR3: CASSIPQGAVGELFF. The CDR3 DNA reads as TGTGCCAGTAGTATTCCCCAGGGGGCTGTCGGGGAGCTGTTTTTT.

The rearrangement joins TRBV6-4 to TRBJ2-5; TRBD1 matches 10 bases. The CDR3 sequence is 16 residues long. Germline CDR1 reads MRHNA; CDR2 reads SNTAGT. The J segment lost 6 bases and the V segment lost 0 bases, leaving 7 bases of the junction unmatched. For the CDR3, the DNA is TGTGCCAGCAGTGACTCGACAGGGGGCATTGGAAAGACCCAGTACTTC. Encoded protein: CASSDSTGGIGKTQYF.

The chain has TRBV9 and TRBJ2-1; 9 positions agree with TRBD2. The CDR3 is 13 residues long. Germline V gene lookup returns CDR1 SGDLS and CDR2 YYNGEE. V lost 2 bases, J lost 8 bases, and 2 bases stayed unmatched. Written as DNA, the CDR3 is TGTGCCAGCAGCGTCACTAGCGGGCATGAGCAGTTCTTC. It specifies CASSVTSGHEQFF.

The rearrangement uses TRBV19 and TRBJ2-1; 11 bases match TRBD2. This CDR3 spans 14 amino acids. Losses at the gene ends were 2 bases for V and 7 bases for J; bases not matched to a gene: 1. The germline V gene encodes CDR1 LNHDA and CDR2 SQIVND (reference sequence). The CDR3 DNA follows: TGTGCCAGTAGTATACTAGCGGGGGGAAATGAGCAGTTCTTC. It specifies CASSILAGGNEQFF.

The chain combines TRBV5-4 with TRBJ2-1; TRBD1 aligns across 9 bases. Trimming at V came to 0 bases and at J to 12 bases, leaving 13 bases not matched to a gene. CDR1 is SGHNT, CDR2 YYREEE, per germline (reference sequence). This CDR3 spans 16 amino acids. CDR3 nucleotide sequence: TGTGCCAGCAGCTTGGAGCCGGGACAGGGACACAGAGGGCAGTTCTTC. Its translation is CASSLEPGQGHRGQFF.

V is TRBV11-2 and J is TRBJ2-7; 7 positions match TRBD2. The J segment lost 0 bases and the V segment lost 6 bases, leaving 5 bases of the junction unmatched. The CDR3 is 14 residues long. Germline CDR1 is SGHAT and CDR2 is FQNNGV. The CDR3 DNA sequence: TGTGCCAGCAGAGGGAGCGGGGCCTCCTACGAGCAGTACTTC. It yields the protein CASRGSGASYEQYF.